The clone carrying this T cell receptor beta chain was observed a few times. The data stem from a study of blood T cell repertoires in COVID-19. Across the whole study: The United States, Italy and Spain were the sources of the acute and convalescent COVID-19 samples. PBMCs, B-cell-depleted T cells, or T cells were the source of the cDNA or gDNA that made up the material.

Original processing methods: The assay estimated nucleated cells by amplifying reference gene primers. Sequencing used immunoSEQ multiplex PCR; TCRdb keeps in-frame clones, though not all of them. V and J calls and clone size follow that table, whereas D and trimming were derived from the DNA. This sample yields some 150,000 clones, of which under 90% are seen a single time; about 0.5% belongs to the top ten. The CDR3 loop spans 20 amino acids. The TCR was taken from a man aged 55 to 70 with acute or convalescent COVID-19. The V call is TRBV21-1, the J call TRBJ2-7; the D call TRBD2 from the table was never checked on the DNA. TRBV21-1 is classified as a pseudogene. The sequencing input was peripheral blood. DNA for the CDR3: TGTGCCAGCAGCAAAGAGGGAGTGGGATGGCTAGCGGGAGGGGCCTACGAGCAGTACTTC. Translated: CASSKEGVGWLAGGAYEQYF.